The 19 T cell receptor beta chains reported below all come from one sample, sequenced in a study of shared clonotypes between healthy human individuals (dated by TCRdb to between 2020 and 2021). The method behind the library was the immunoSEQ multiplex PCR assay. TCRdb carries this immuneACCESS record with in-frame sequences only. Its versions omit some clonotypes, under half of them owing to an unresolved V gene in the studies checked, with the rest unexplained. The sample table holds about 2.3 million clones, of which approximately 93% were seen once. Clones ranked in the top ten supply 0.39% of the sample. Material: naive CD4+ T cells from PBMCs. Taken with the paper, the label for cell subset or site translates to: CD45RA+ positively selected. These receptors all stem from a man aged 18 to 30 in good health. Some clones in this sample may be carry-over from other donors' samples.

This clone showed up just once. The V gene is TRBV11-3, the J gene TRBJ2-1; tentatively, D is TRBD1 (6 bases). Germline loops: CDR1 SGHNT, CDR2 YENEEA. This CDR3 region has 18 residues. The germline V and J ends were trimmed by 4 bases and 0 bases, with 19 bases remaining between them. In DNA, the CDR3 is TGTGCCAGCAGCTCGACACGGATTGCGGACAGCTCCTACAATGAGCAGTTCTTC. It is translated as CASSSTRIADSSYNEQFF.

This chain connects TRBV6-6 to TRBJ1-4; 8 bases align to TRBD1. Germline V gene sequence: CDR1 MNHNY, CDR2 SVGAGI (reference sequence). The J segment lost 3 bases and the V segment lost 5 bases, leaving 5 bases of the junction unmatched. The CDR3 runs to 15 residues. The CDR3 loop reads CASSNPQGANEKLFF. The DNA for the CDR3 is TGTGCCAGCAGTAATCCACAGGGGGCTAATGAAAAACTGTTTTTT.

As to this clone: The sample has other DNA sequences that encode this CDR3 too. The CDR3 nucleotides read TGTGCCAGCAGTGAATTAACTAACTATGGCTACACCTTC. Residues: CASSELTNYGYTF. V is TRBV6-1 and J is TRBJ1-2; D is unresolved. Trimming left V 2 bases short and J 0 bases short, with 4 bases between. CDR1 is MNHNS and CDR2 is SASEGT in the germline V gene. The CDR3 totals 13 residues.

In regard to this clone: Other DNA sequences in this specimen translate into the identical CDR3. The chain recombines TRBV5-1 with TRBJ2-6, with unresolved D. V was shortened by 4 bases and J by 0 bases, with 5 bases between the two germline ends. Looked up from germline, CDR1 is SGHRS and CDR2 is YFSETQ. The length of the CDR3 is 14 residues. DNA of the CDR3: TGCGCCAGCAGCCAAAGCTCTGGGGCCAACGTCCTGACTTTC. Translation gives CASSQSSGANVLTF.

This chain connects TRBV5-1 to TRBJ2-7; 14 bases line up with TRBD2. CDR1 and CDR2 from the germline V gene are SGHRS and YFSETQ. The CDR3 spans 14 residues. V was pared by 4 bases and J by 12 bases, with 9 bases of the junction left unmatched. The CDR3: CASSPPGLAGEWYF. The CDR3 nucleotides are TGCGCCAGCAGCCCACCGGGACTAGCGGGAGAGTGGTACTTC.

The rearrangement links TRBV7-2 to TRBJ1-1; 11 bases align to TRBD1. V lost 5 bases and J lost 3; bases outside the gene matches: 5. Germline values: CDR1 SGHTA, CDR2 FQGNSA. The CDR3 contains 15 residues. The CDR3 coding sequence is TGTGCCAGCAGCGCGGACAGGGGGCTTCACACTGAAGCTTTCTTT. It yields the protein CASSADRGLHTEAFF.

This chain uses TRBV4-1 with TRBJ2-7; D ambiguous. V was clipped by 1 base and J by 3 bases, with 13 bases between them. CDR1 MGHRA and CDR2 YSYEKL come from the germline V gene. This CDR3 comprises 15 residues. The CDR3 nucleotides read TGCGCCAGCAGCCAAGTTTGGAACGGAAACTACGAGCAGTACTTC. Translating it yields CASSQVWNGNYEQYF.

This CDR3 is CASSLPDRGLTNTGELFF. CDR3 DNA: TGTGCCAGCAGCTTACCGGACAGGGGACTTACGAACACCGGGGAGCTGTTTTTT. The chain uses TRBV5-4 and TRBJ2-2; 9 bases align to TRBD1. V trimming: 2 bases; J trimming: 0 bases; junction bases outside the gene matches: 8. The CDR3 contains 18 residues. Germline CDR1 reads SGHNT; CDR2 reads YYREEE (reference sequence).

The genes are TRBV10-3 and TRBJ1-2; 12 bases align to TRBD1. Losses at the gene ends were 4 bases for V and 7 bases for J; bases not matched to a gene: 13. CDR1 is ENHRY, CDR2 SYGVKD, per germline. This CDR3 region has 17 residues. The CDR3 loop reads CAISALTAGQGAGGYTF. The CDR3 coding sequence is TGTGCCATCAGTGCCCTCACTGCGGGACAGGGGGCTGGTGGCTACACCTTC.

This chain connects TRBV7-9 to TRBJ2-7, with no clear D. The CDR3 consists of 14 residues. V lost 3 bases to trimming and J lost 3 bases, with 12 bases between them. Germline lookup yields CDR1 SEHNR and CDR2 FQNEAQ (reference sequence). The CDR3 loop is CASSFFRADYEQYF. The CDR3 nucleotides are TGTGCCAGCAGCTTTTTTAGGGCAGACTACGAGCAGTACTTC. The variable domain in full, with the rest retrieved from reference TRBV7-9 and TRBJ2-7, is DTGVSQNPRHKITKRGQNVTFRCDPISEHNRLYWYRQTLGQGPEFLTYFQNEAQLEKSRLLSDRFSAERPKGSFSTLEIQRTEQGDSAMYLCASSFFRADYEQYFGPGTRLTVT.

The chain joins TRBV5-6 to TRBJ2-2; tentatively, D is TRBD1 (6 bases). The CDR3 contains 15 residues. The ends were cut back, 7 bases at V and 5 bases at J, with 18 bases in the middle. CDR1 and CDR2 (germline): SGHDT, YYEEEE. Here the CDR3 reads CASAQWGRITGELFF. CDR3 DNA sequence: TGTGCCAGCGCTCAATGGGGGCGGATTACCGGGGAGCTGTTTTTT.

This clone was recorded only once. The CDR3 bases are TGTGCCAGCAGCCTAAAGCCGGGTTACCGAGAGACCCAGTACTTC. This encodes CASSLKPGYRETQYF. V is TRBV11-2 and J is TRBJ2-5, with no clear D. The CDR3 is 15 amino acids. V was pared by 5 bases and J by 4 bases, with 17 bases between. Germline CDR1 reads SGHAT; CDR2 reads FQNNGV.

The CDR3 protein is CASSYPSLANEQFF. The CDR3 DNA reads as TGTGCCAGCAGCTACCCGAGCCTAGCGAATGAGCAGTTCTTC. The V and J genes are TRBV5-4 and TRBJ2-1; maybe TRBD2 (6 bases). In germline, CDR1 is SGHNT, CDR2 YYREEE (reference sequence). V gave up 3 bases and J gave up 7 bases, with 14 bases separating them. CDR3 length equals 14 residues.

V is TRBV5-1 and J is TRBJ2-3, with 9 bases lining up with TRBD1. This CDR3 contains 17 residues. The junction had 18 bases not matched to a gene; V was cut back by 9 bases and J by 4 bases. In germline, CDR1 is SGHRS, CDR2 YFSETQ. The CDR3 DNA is TGCGCCACTAAAAAACGTCCGGACAGGGGTAGGGCAGATACGCAGTATTTT. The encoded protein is CATKKRPDRGRADTQYF.

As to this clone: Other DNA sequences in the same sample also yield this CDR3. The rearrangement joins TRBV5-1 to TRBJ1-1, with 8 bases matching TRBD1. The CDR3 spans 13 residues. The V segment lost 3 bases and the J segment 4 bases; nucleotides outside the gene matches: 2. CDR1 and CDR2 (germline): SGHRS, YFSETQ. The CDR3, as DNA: TGCGCCAGCAGCTCCGACAGGGGCACTGAAGCTTTCTTT. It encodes CASSSDRGTEAFF.

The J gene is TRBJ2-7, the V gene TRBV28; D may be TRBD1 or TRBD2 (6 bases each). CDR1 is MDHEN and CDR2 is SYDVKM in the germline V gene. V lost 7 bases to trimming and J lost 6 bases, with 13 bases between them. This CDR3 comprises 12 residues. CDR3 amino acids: CASTPGGLEQYF. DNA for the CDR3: TGTGCCAGCACCCCTGGGGGGCTCGAGCAGTACTTC.

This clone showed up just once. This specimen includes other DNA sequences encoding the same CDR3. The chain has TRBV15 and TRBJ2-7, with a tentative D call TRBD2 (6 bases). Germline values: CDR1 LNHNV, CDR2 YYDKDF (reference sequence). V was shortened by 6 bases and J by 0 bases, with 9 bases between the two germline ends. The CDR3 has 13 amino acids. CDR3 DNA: TGTGCCACCAGTCGCGGGGACTCCTACGAGCAGTACTTC. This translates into CATSRGDSYEQYF. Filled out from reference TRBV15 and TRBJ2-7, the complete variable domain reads DAMVIQNPRYQVTQFGKPVTLSCSQTLNHNVMYWYQQKSSQAPKLLFHYYDKDFNNEADTPDNFQSRRPNTSFCFLDIRSPGLGDTAMYLCATSRGDSYEQYFGPGTRLTVT.

The CDR3 region is CASSLMASGYTDTQYF. DNA for the CDR3: TGTGCCAGCAGCTTAATGGCTAGCGGTTACACAGATACGCAGTATTTT. The chain carries TRBV7-3 and TRBJ2-3, with 7 bases aligning to TRBD2. CDR1 and CDR2 (germline): SGHTA, FQGTGA. The CDR3 is made up of 16 amino acids. V trimming: 1 base; J trimming: 2 bases; junction bases outside the gene matches: 6. The entire variable domain, with the rest obtained from reference TRBV7-3 and TRBJ2-3, is as follows: GAGVSQTPSNKVTEKGKYVELRCDPISGHTALYWYRQSLGQGPEFLIYFQGTGAADDSGLPNDRFFAVRPEGSVSTLKIQRTERGDSAVYLCASSLMASGYTDTQYFGPGTRLTVL.

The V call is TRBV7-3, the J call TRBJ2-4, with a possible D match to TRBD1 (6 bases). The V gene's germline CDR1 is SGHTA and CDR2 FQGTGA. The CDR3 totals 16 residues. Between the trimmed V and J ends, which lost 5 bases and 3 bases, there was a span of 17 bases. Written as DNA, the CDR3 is TGTGCCAGCAGCCTAAACTCCGGGACAAACAAAAACATTCAGTACTTC. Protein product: CASSLNSGTNKNIQYF.